One and the same sample provided the 18 T cell receptor beta chains below, sequenced in a study of blood T cells in healthy people across ages. Primed by a sample-barcoded 5' primer and a J-beta primer mix, a second PCR proceeded for 7 to 11 cycles. Using its own MiXCR run on the 5' RACE reads, TCRdb lists one record per CDR3 protein. The sample has roughly 790,000 distinct CDR3 sequences, more than 40% seen once. The specimen sequenced was blood. The receptors were gathered from a woman aged 55-69 years in good health.

In its sample, this clonotype was seen many times. The chain employs TRBV29-1 and TRBJ2-1; TRBD2 agrees at 11 bases. V was clipped by 0 bases and J by 9 bases; unmatched bases: 1. There are 13 residues in the CDR3. The germline CDR1 and CDR2 sequences are SQVTM and ANQGSEA. DNA of the CDR3: TGCAGCGTTGAAGAACTAGCGGGAGCTGAGCAGTTCTTC. Amino acid sequence: CSVEELAGAEQFF.

This clonotype was seen only a few times. The chain has TRBV6-5 and TRBJ2-7, with 7 bases lining up with TRBD1. Losses at the gene ends were 5 bases for V and 0 bases for J; bases not matched to a gene: 7. Germline lookup yields CDR1 MNHEY and CDR2 SVGAGI. The CDR3 extends over 15 amino acids. The CDR3 is CASSRQGGTSYEQYF. As DNA, the CDR3 is TGTGCCAGCAGTCGACAGGGTGGGACCTCCTACGAGCAGTACTTC.

This clonotype was detected a few times. Here the CDR3 reads CASSGTRKETQYF. CDR3 DNA sequence: TGTGCCAGCAGTGGAACTAGAAAAGAGACCCAGTACTTC. This chain joins TRBV6-5 and TRBJ2-5; perhaps TRBD2 as D (5 bases). The CDR3 is 13 residues long. In germline, CDR1 is MNHEY, CDR2 SVGAGI. The V gene lost 5 bases and the J gene lost 3 bases, with 10 bases spanning the gap.

The chain combines TRBV21-1 with TRBJ2-7; whether TRBD2, the table's D call, matches the DNA was not checked. TRBV21-1 has pseudogene status. The CDR3 totals 17 residues. The DNA for the CDR3 is TGTGCCAGCAGCAAAGCCCCGGCGGGACTCCTGACCTACGAGCAGTACTTC. Translated: CASSKAPAGLLTYEQYF.

The sample holds a few counts of this clonotype. The V gene is TRBV28, the J gene TRBJ2-3; the D gene is possibly TRBD2 (5 bases). This CDR3 is built from 15 residues. CDR1 is MDHEN, CDR2 SYDVKM, per germline. Trimming shortened V by 7 bases and J by 0 bases, and 14 bases separated the two germline ends. CDR3 sequence reads: CASNLPGLSTDTQYF. In nucleotides, the CDR3 is TGTGCCAGCAATCTCCCCGGACTTAGCACAGATACGCAGTATTTT.

Notes on this clonotype: The junction differs from germline at one of its ends, possibly a read error. V is TRBV10-3 and J is TRBJ2-7; D may match TRBD1 or TRBD2 (6 bases each). The J call may not be correct, given that the DNA end is closer to TRBJ2-5. The CDR3 is 15 amino acids. CDR1 is ENHRY, CDR2 SYGVKD, per germline. The CDR3 sequence is CAISESGGLQGTQYF. The CDR3 DNA reads TGTGCCATCAGTGAGTCAGGGGGACTTCAAGGGACCCAGTACTTC.

This clonotype has just a few counts. The gene calls are TRBV2 and TRBJ2-1; D is ambiguous. Germline V gene sequence: CDR1 SNHLY, CDR2 FYNNEI. The CDR3 sequence is 14 residues long. The ends were cut back, 4 bases at V and 10 bases at J, with 17 bases in the middle. The CDR3: CASSADPMMGEQFF. CDR3 bases: TGTGCCAGCAGTGCGGACCCGATGATGGGGGAGCAGTTCTTC.

The table lists this clonotype with a few counts. This rearrangement joins TRBV6-2 or TRBV6-3 to TRBJ1-5; 7 positions agree with TRBD1. The CDR3 contains 13 residues. After removal of 7 bases from V and 2 bases from J, the junction contained 2 bases not matched to a gene. Germline CDR1 reads MNHEY; CDR2 reads SVGEGT. The CDR3 loop is CASTDRGNQPQHF. The CDR3 coding sequence is TGTGCCAGCACTGACAGGGGCAATCAGCCCCAGCATTTT.

V is TRBV6-5 and J is TRBJ2-1, with TRBD2 as a possible D gene (6 bases). The CDR3 contains 16 residues. Trimming stripped 6 bases from V and 6 bases from J, with 21 bases between. Germline CDR1 is MNHEY and CDR2 is SVGAGI. The CDR3 sequence is CASRTPEGLSANEQFF. The CDR3 region has the DNA TGTGCCAGCAGGACCCCCGAGGGACTCTCCGCCAATGAGCAGTTCTTC.

Of note for this clonotype: The junction differs from germline at one of its ends, possibly a read error. The chain joins TRBV10-3 to TRBJ1-6; 7 bases fit TRBD1. CDR3 size: 18 residues. The germline V gene has CDR1 ENHRY and CDR2 SYGVKD. Here the CDR3 reads CAISEKLLTGTVVYPPHF. In DNA, the CDR3 is TGTGCCATCAGTGAGAAACTACTAACCGGGACAGTGGTTTACCCCCCCCACTTT.

This chain links TRBV6-2 or TRBV6-3 with TRBJ2-1; 9 bases fit TRBD1. The CDR3 loop spans 15 amino acids. Germline assignment: CDR1 MNHEY and CDR2 SVGEGT. After removal of 3 bases from V and 9 bases from J, the junction contained 9 bases not matched to a gene. CDR3 sequence: CASSYTDRGRSEQFF. CDR3 DNA: TGTGCCAGCAGTTATACGGACAGGGGTAGGAGTGAGCAGTTCTTC.

This clonotype was seen a handful of times. V is TRBV12-3 or TRBV12-4 and J is TRBJ1-6; possible D gene TRBD1, 5 bases. This CDR3 region has 11 residues. V lost 7 bases, J lost 14 bases, and 12 bases lay in between. The chain's CDR3 is CASTQGWALHF. The CDR3 coding sequence is TGTGCCAGCACCCAGGGATGGGCCCTCCACTTT.

This clonotype showed up just a few times. This chain joins TRBV19 and TRBJ1-2; D is unresolved. CDR3 length equals 14 residues. CDR1 LNHDA and CDR2 SQIVND come from the germline V gene (reference sequence). With 6 bases removed from V and 3 bases from J, the gap between germline ends came to 14 bases. The CDR3 spells CASRSTRRDYGYTF. In nucleotides, the CDR3 is TGTGCCAGTAGATCGACAAGGAGGGACTATGGCTACACCTTC.

The chain carries TRBV20-1 and TRBJ1-5, with 8 bases that match TRBD1. The germline V gene encodes CDR1 DFQATT and CDR2 SNEGSKA (reference sequence). CDR3 size: 13 residues. Unmatched junction bases numbered 3, after V lost 5 bases and J lost 3 bases. In DNA form, the CDR3 reads TGCAGTGCTGAGGACAGGGTCAATCAGCCCCAGCATTTT. Its protein is CSAEDRVNQPQHF.

In regard to this clonotype: One end of the junction is discordant with germline, which a read error may explain. V usage is TRBV4-2 and J usage is TRBJ1-2; 9 bases agree with TRBD1. The CDR3 sequence is 14 residues long. Germline V gives CDR1 LGHNA, CDR2 YNFKEQ. The CDR3: CARSQEDRGNGYTF. CDR3 DNA sequence: TGTGCCCGCAGCCAAGAAGACAGGGGGAATGGCTACACCTTC.

The rearrangement joins TRBV10-3 to TRBJ2-5; D is undetermined. The CDR3 extends over 12 amino acids. CDR1 ENHRY and CDR2 SYGVKD come from the germline V gene. V was pared by 2 bases and J by 11 bases, with 12 bases between. CDR3 nucleotides: TGTGCCATCAGTGAGGAGTACAATGAGCAGTACTTC. It is translated as CAISEEYNEQYF.

The CDR3 nucleotides read TGTGCCGGACAGGGAGAAGCCACCGGGGAGCTGTTTTTT. This codes for CAGQGEATGELFF. The chain recombines TRBV9 with TRBJ2-2; 8 bases line up with TRBD1. Trimming cost V 10 bases and J 4 bases; bases outside gene matches: 6. CDR1 and CDR2 from the germline V gene are SGDLS and YYNGEE. This CDR3 is 13 amino acids long.

This CDR3 is CASSQDPSGGPYEQYF. In nucleotides, the CDR3 is TGCGCCAGCAGCCAAGATCCTAGCGGGGGGCCCTACGAGCAGTACTTC. V is TRBV4-3 and J is TRBJ2-7; 11 bases match TRBD2. Germline V lookup: CDR1 LGHNA, CDR2 YSLEER. The CDR3 loop spans 16 amino acids. V was clipped by 0 bases and J by 2 bases; unmatched bases: 3.